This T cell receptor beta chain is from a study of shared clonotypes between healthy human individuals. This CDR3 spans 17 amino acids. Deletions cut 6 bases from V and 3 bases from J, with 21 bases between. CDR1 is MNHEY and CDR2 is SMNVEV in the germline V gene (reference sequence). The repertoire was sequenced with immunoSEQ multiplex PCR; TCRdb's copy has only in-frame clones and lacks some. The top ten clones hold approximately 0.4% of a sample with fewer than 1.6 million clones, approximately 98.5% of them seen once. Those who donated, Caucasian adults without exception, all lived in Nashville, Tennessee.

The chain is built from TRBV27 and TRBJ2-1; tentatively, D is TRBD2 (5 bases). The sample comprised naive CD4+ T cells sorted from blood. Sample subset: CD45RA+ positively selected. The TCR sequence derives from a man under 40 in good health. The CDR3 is CASRPIYRGEGYNEQFF. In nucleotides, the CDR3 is TGTGCCAGCAGGCCGATTTATCGGGGAGAAGGCTACAATGAGCAGTTCTTC.